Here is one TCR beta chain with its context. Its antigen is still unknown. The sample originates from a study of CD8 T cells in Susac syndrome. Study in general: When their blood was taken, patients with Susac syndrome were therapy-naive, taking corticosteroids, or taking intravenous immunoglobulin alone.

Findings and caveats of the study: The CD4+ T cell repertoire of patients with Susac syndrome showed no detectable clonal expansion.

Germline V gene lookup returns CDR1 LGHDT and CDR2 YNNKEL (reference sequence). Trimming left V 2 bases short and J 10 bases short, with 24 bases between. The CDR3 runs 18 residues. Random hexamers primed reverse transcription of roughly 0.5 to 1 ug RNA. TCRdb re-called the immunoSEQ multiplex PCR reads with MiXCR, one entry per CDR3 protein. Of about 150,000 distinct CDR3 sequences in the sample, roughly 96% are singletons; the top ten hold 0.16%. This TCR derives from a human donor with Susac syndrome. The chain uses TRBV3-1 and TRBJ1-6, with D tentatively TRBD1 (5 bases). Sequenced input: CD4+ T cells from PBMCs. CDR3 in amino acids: CASSQTRTRAGNRSPLHF. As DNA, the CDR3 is TGTGCCAGCAGCCAAACTCGGACACGGGCGGGGAATCGATCACCCCTCCACTTT.